Following are 28 T cell receptor beta chains from one sample sequenced in a study of control samples from healthy donors and cancer patients (TCRdb year 2020). The library was built by means of the immunoSEQ multiplex PCR assay. Here the immuneACCESS table is served through TCRdb, limited to in-frame sequences with V and J called. Missing clones are a known gap in these copies; in checked studies unresolved V genes cover under half, and the rest lacks a known reason. This sample has about 63,000 clones in its table, and 70% to 90% of those were observed once. About 5% of the sample comes from the top ten. The sequenced sample consisted of blood. These receptors were collected from a man between 35 and 55 years old in good health.

This clone was recorded a few times. This sequence joins TRBV14 and TRBJ2-2, with TRBD2 matching 9 bases. The CDR3 is 17 amino acids. Per the germline V gene, CDR1 is SGHDN and CDR2 is FVKESK. The V and J ends lost 4 bases and 6 bases, in that order; junction bases with no gene match: 12. The CDR3 nucleotides read TGTGCCAGCAGCCCGATCTGGCGGGGGGGAGTGTCCGGGGAGCTGTTTTTT. Residues: CASSPIWRGGVSGELFF.

V usage is TRBV20-1 and J usage is TRBJ1-1; D uncertain. V gave up 3 bases and J gave up 4 bases, with 12 bases separating them. Germline values: CDR1 DFQATT, CDR2 SNEGSKA (reference sequence). CDR3 length: 13 amino acids. This CDR3 is CSASWAVVTEAFF. CDR3 sequence (DNA): TGCAGTGCTAGTTGGGCAGTCGTCACTGAAGCTTTCTTT.

The chain is built from TRBV28 and TRBJ1-4; D is unresolved. Germline V lookup: CDR1 MDHEN, CDR2 SYDVKM. There are 13 residues in the CDR3. V was cut by 3 bases and J by 5 bases, with 7 bases left in between. CDR3 bases: TGTGCCAGCAGTTTGGAAACGAATGAAAAACTGTTTTTT. Translating gives CASSLETNEKLFF.

V is TRBV20-1 and J is TRBJ2-1; 13 nucleotides match TRBD2. The CDR3 is 15 residues long. Germline CDR1 is DFQATT and CDR2 is SNEGSKA (reference sequence). With V trimmed by 3 bases and J by 10 bases, 9 bases remained unmatched. The CDR3 is CSASSGTSGIKEQFF. The CDR3 coding sequence is TGCAGTGCTAGTTCCGGGACTAGCGGGATAAAAGAGCAGTTCTTC.

The chain employs TRBV4-3 and TRBJ1-4; 8 bases line up with TRBD1. The ends lost 2 bases at V and 5 bases at J; junction bases unmatched: 4. Germline loops: CDR1 LGHNA, CDR2 YSLEER. CDR3 length: 15 residues. The CDR3 bases are TGCGCCAGCAGCCAAATGAACAGGGGGAATGAAAAACTGTTTTTT. This sequence encodes CASSQMNRGNEKLFF.

The chain employs TRBV28 and TRBJ1-1, with D uncertain. The V and J ends lost 1 base and 0 bases respectively, with 12 bases between them. This CDR3 contains 16 residues. Per germline, CDR1 MDHEN and CDR2 SYDVKM. The CDR3 DNA sequence: TGTGCCAGCAGTTTATATCCAGCCCGGGTGAACACTGAAGCTTTCTTT. Translating it yields CASSLYPARVNTEAFF.

The CDR3 region is CASSLEGADSEQYF. CDR3 coding DNA: TGTGCCAGCAGCTTAGAGGGTGCTGATTCCGAGCAGTACTTC. The chain employs TRBV7-2 and TRBJ2-7; D ambiguous. The CDR3 is 14 amino acids. CDR1 SGHTA and CDR2 FQGNSA come from the germline V gene. V was clipped by 1 base and J by 6 bases, with 13 bases between them.

The chain recombines TRBV7-8 with TRBJ2-1, with 8 bases identical to TRBD2. This CDR3 is 16 amino acids long. V was clipped by 2 bases and J by 0 bases; unmatched bases: 3. From germline, CDR1 is SGHVS and CDR2 FQNEAQ. The CDR3 sequence: CASSLLSGSSYNEQFF. The CDR3 DNA is TGTGCCAGCAGCTTACTCAGCGGGAGCTCCTACAATGAGCAGTTCTTC. Drawing the rest from reference TRBV7-8 and TRBJ2-1, the complete variable domain is GAGVSQSPRYKVAKRGQDVALRCDPISGHVSLFWYQQALGQGPEFLTYFQNEAQLDKSGLPSDRFFAERPEGSVSTLKIQRTQQEDSAVYLCASSLLSGSSYNEQFFGPGTRLTVL.

The chain has TRBV11-2 and TRBJ2-7, with D possibly matching TRBD1 (6 bases). The ends were cut back, 3 bases at V and 3 bases at J, with 12 bases in the middle. Per the germline V gene, CDR1 is SGHAT and CDR2 is FQNNGV. There are 14 residues in the CDR3. The CDR3 nucleotides read TGTGCCAGCAGCTTCGACAGGCTGATCTACGAGCAGTACTTC. Amino acid sequence: CASSFDRLIYEQYF.

The V gene is TRBV7-2, the J gene TRBJ2-1; D possibly matches TRBD1 or TRBD2 (6 bases each). The CDR3 extends over 15 amino acids. The V end was cut by 5 bases, the J end by 4 bases, with 15 bases between. Germline-derived CDR1 and CDR2 are SGHTA and FQGNSA. This chain's CDR3 is CASSSLTGAYNEQFF. Written as DNA, the CDR3 is TGTGCCAGCAGCAGCTTAACGGGGGCATACAATGAGCAGTTCTTC.

V and J are TRBV7-3 and TRBJ1-1; perhaps TRBD1 as D (5 bases). V dropped 2 bases and J dropped 2 bases, with 6 bases sitting between them. The length of the CDR3 is 13 residues. Germline CDR1 reads SGHTA; CDR2 reads FQGTGA. CDR3 in amino acids: CASSLQGNTEAFF. CDR3 DNA sequence: TGTGCCAGCAGCTTACAGGGAAACACTGAAGCTTTCTTT.

The chain employs TRBV9 and TRBJ2-3, with a possible D match to TRBD1 (5 bases). This CDR3 spans 16 amino acids. V was pared by 0 bases and J by 6 bases, with 17 bases between. Germline CDR1 and CDR2: SGDLS and YYNGEE. The CDR3 region has the DNA TGTGCCAGCAGCGTAGGGGCAGGGTATAAGGGGGATACGCAGTATTTT. Its protein product is CASSVGAGYKGDTQYF.

The chain uses TRBV27 and TRBJ1-4, with 11 bases identical to TRBD1. Trimming at V came to 5 bases and at J to 8 bases, leaving 4 bases not matched to a gene. The germline V gene has CDR1 MNHEY and CDR2 SMNVEV (reference sequence). This CDR3 has 14 residues. The CDR3, as DNA: TGTGCCAGCAGTCTGGGACAGGGGGGCGAAAAACTGTTTTTT. Protein sequence: CASSLGQGGEKLFF.

This sequence joins TRBV19 and TRBJ1-1; weak D call: TRBD1 (6 bases). V was clipped by 6 bases and J by 4 bases, with 12 bases between them. The CDR3 is made up of 13 amino acids. Germline V gives CDR1 LNHDA, CDR2 SQIVND (reference sequence). CDR3 coding DNA: TGTGCCAGTAGGCTACAGGGCCGCACTGAAGCTTTCTTT. Residues: CASRLQGRTEAFF. The whole variable domain, filled in from reference TRBV19 and TRBJ1-1, reads DGGITQSPKYLFRKEGQNVTLSCEQNLNHDAMYWYRQDPGQGLRLIYYSQIVNDFQKGDIAEGYSVSREKKESFPLTVTSAQKNPTAFYLCASRLQGRTEAFFGQGTRLTVV.

The V and J genes are TRBV15 and TRBJ1-1; 7 bases are shared with TRBD1. Germline lookup yields CDR1 LNHNV and CDR2 YYDKDF (reference sequence). The J segment lost 5 bases and the V segment lost 8 bases, leaving 14 bases of the junction unmatched. This CDR3 is built from 15 residues. CDR3: CATGAPEQGLTEAFF. Written as DNA, the CDR3 is TGTGCCACCGGCGCACCAGAACAGGGGCTTACTGAAGCTTTCTTT.

V usage is TRBV6-1 and J usage is TRBJ2-1; 10 bases match TRBD2. There are 16 residues in the CDR3. Germline assignment: CDR1 MNHNS and CDR2 SASEGT. After removal of 4 bases from V and 8 bases from J, the junction contained 11 bases not matched to a gene. The CDR3 loop is CASSGRFQREGDEQFF. CDR3 DNA: TGTGCCAGCAGTGGCCGCTTCCAGCGGGAGGGCGATGAGCAGTTCTTC.

The chain combines TRBV4-1 with TRBJ2-5, with a tentative D call TRBD1 (7 bases). The germline V and J ends were trimmed by 0 bases and 3 bases, with 17 bases remaining between them. This CDR3 comprises 17 residues. Looked up from germline, CDR1 is MGHRA and CDR2 is YSYEKL. The chain's CDR3 is CASSQDAGQIQKETQYF. The DNA for the CDR3 is TGCGCCAGCAGCCAAGATGCGGGACAGATACAAAAAGAGACCCAGTACTTC.

CDR3 residues: CASSLISRRGYTF. In DNA, the CDR3 is TGTGCCAGCAGTTTAATATCTAGGCGGGGCTACACCTTC. The chain employs TRBV12-3 or TRBV12-4 and TRBJ1-2; D gene uncertain. Trimming removed 2 bases from V and 8 bases from J, with 12 bases in between. The CDR3 totals 13 residues.

This clone was seen only a few times. The chain recombines TRBV7-2 with TRBJ1-3; a weak D match, TRBD1 (6 bases). Per the germline V gene, CDR1 is SGHTA and CDR2 is FQGNSA. The CDR3 totals 16 residues. V gave up 3 bases and J gave up 0 bases, with 12 bases separating them. This CDR3 is CASSFGQGNSGNTIYF. CDR3 in DNA: TGTGCCAGCAGCTTTGGTCAGGGGAACTCTGGAAACACCATATATTTT.

The J gene is TRBJ2-7, the V gene TRBV12-5; perhaps TRBD2 as D (7 bases). The CDR3 runs 18 residues. V gave up 0 bases and J gave up 1 base, with 19 bases separating them. Germline CDR1 and CDR2: LGHNT and FRNRAP. CDR3 bases: TGTGCTAGTGGTTTGGTCACAGGCACCGGGGGGACATCCTACGAGCAGTACTTC. Protein product: CASGLVTGTGGTSYEQYF.

This chain uses TRBV12-5 with TRBJ2-7; D uncertain. This CDR3 is 17 amino acids long. Germline assignment: CDR1 LGHNT and CDR2 FRNRAP. V lost 0 bases and J lost 2, with 17 bases in between. CDR3 DNA: TGTGCTAGTGGTTTGGTACTGGGTGGGAAAGTTCCCTACGAGCAGTACTTC. It is translated as CASGLVLGGKVPYEQYF.

The chain combines TRBV10-3 with TRBJ2-7, with D possibly matching TRBD1 (6 bases). V lost 10 bases, J lost 1 base, and 11 bases lay in between. The CDR3 has 12 residues. Germline CDR1 reads ENHRY; CDR2 reads SYGVKD. CDR3: CATRTESYEQYF. The CDR3 DNA sequence: TGTGCCACCCGGACAGAATCCTACGAGCAGTACTTC.

V usage is TRBV3-1 (or the pseudogene TRBV3-2) and J usage is TRBJ1-4; 10 nucleotides match TRBD1. The CDR3 length is 14 residues. Germline trimming cut 1 base from V and 8 bases from J; bases unmatched to any gene: 1. Per the germline V gene, CDR1 is LGHDT and CDR2 is YNNKEL (reference sequence). The CDR3 region is CASSQGDRGEKLFF. DNA for the CDR3: TGTGCCAGCAGCCAAGGGGACAGGGGCGAAAAACTGTTTTTT.

The CDR3 protein is CATSREGQDNEKLFF. CDR3 bases: TGTGCCACCAGCAGAGAGGGACAGGATAATGAAAAACTGTTTTTT. The V call is TRBV15, the J call TRBJ1-4, with 8 bases identical to TRBD1. CDR1 LNHNV and CDR2 YYDKDF come from the germline V gene (reference sequence). The junction had 1 base not matched to a gene; V was cut back by 0 bases and J by 4 bases. This CDR3 spans 15 amino acids.

The rearrangement joins TRBV11-2 to TRBJ1-2, with 9 bases aligning to TRBD1. Trimming took 4 bases from V and 4 from J; bases not matched to a gene: 4. This CDR3 has 14 amino acids. CDR1 and CDR2 (germline): SGHAT, FQNNGV. Here the CDR3 reads CASSSGQGSYGYTF. The CDR3 DNA follows: TGTGCCAGCAGCTCGGGACAGGGAAGCTATGGCTACACCTTC. The full variable domain, rest sourced from reference TRBV11-2 and TRBJ1-2, is EAGVAQSPRYKIIEKRQSVAFWCNPISGHATLYWYQQILGQGPKLLIQFQNNGVVDDSQLPKDRFSAERLKGVDSTLKIQPAKLEDSAVYLCASSSGQGSYGYTFGSGTRLTVV.

The chain couples TRBV6-5 to TRBJ2-1; the match to TRBD2 covers 9 bases. With 6 bases clipped from V and 8 bases from J, the junction kept 8 bases outside the gene matches. Per the germline V gene, CDR1 is MNHEY and CDR2 is SVGAGI. This CDR3 contains 14 residues. In DNA form, the CDR3 reads TGTGCCAGCAGCAGAGGCGGGAGGGCCGATGAGCAGTTCTTC. Protein: CASSRGGRADEQFF.

This clone was picked up one time. This chain joins TRBV5-8 and TRBJ1-4; D not certain. Germline V gene sequence: CDR1 SGHTS, CDR2 YDEGEE. V lost 1 base and J lost 5, with 12 bases in between. The CDR3 extends over 15 amino acids. CDR3 amino acids: CASSLLGERNEKLFF. CDR3 in DNA: TGTGCCAGCAGCTTGCTCGGGGAAAGGAATGAAAAACTGTTTTTT.

V gene TRBV27 combines with J gene TRBJ2-1; D is ambiguous. This CDR3 has 16 residues. CDR1 and CDR2 from the germline V gene are MNHEY and SMNVEV (reference sequence). The V end lost 2 bases, the J end lost 0 bases, and 11 bases lay between the germline ends. CDR3 nucleotide sequence: TGTGCCAGCAGTTTAAACAGCCTGAGCTCCTACAATGAGCAGTTCTTC. Its translation: CASSLNSLSSYNEQFF.